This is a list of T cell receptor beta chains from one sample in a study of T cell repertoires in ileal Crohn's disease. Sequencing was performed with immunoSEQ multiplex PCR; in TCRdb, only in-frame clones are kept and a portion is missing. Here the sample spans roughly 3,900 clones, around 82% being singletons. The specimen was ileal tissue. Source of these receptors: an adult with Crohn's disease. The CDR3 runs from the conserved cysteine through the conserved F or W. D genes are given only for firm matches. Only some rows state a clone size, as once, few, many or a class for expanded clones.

TGTGCCAGCAGCGCTGGGACAGGGGGTCATAATTCACCCCTCCACTTT	CASSAGTGGHNSPLHF	TRBV7-2	TRBJ1-6	-	TRBD1
TGTGCCAGCAGTTTTAGCGGGGAATACAATGAGCAGTTCTTC	CASSFSGEYNEQFF	TRBV25-1	TRBJ2-1	-	TRBD2
TGTGCCAGCAGCCCCCGGACAGGAGTAATCGGTCAGCCCCAGCATTTT	CASSPRTGVIGQPQHF	TRBV7-8	TRBJ1-5	-	TRBD1
TGTGCCAGCAGCCAAGATGCGGGGTACTACAATGAGCAGTTCTTC	CASSQDAGYYNEQFF	TRBV4-2	TRBJ2-1	-	-
TGTGCCAGCAGACAAGAGGGGGTTATAACTGAAGCTTTCTTT	CASRQEGVITEAFF	TRBV11-2	TRBJ1-1	-	-
TGTGCCAGCCAGGGGACAGATAATGAAAAACTGTTTTTT	CASQGTDNEKLFF	TRBV2	TRBJ1-4	large	TRBD1
TGTGCCAGCAGTTTACGTCCCTCAGGGATGGGGGAAAAACTGTTTTTT	CASSLRPSGMGEKLFF	TRBV27	TRBJ1-4	-	-
TGCGCCAGCAGCCTCCCCGGCGGGGAAAACACCATATATTTT	CASSLPGGENTIYF	TRBV4-1	TRBJ1-3	-	-
TGTGCCAGCAGCTACAGGGGGGAACAGCCCCAGCATTTT	CASSYRGEQPQHF	TRBV7-2	TRBJ1-5	-	TRBD1
TGCGCCAGCAGCTTGGGTCAGTTTTCGACCGGGGAGCTGTTTTTT	CASSLGQFSTGELFF	TRBV5-1	TRBJ2-2	-	-
TGTGCCAGCAGCTCGCAGGGGGCGGCTAATGAAAAACTGTTTTTT	CASSSQGAANEKLFF	TRBV5-4	TRBJ1-4	-	TRBD1
TGTGCCAGCAGGGCAGGGGCGGTCGGGGAGCTGTTTTTT	CASRAGAVGELFF	TRBV2	TRBJ2-2	-	-
TGTGCCAGCAGCCGCGGGGGGCGTGGGGAGCTGTTTTTT	CASSRGGRGELFF	TRBV11-3	TRBJ2-2	-	TRBD2
TGTGCCAGCAGTTCACTTCCCGGGAAACCGGGGTATGGCTACACCTTC	CASSSLPGKPGYGYTF	TRBV27	TRBJ1-2	few	-
TGTGCCAGCAGCGTAACGGGTACAGATACGCAGTATTTT	CASSVTGTDTQYF	TRBV9	TRBJ2-3	once	-
TGTGCCAGCAGCTCCCTAACAGGTAGCTATGGCTACACCTTC	CASSSLTGSYGYTF	TRBV7-2	TRBJ1-2	few	-
TGTGCCAGCAGCCCGACTAGCGGCCGCTACGAGCAGTACTTC	CASSPTSGRYEQYF	TRBV2	TRBJ2-7	few	TRBD2
TGTGCCTGGAGATGGAGAGACAGGAGGAACACTGAAGCTTTCTTT	CAWRWRDRRNTEAFF	TRBV30	TRBJ1-1	-	-
TGTGCCAGCAGCCCTGGACAGGGTGGCTATGGCTACACCTTC	CASSPGQGGYGYTF	TRBV7-9	TRBJ1-2	-	TRBD1
TGCGCCAGCAGCCCCTCGGGGGTAGGGGGCTACACCTTC	CASSPSGVGGYTF	TRBV5-1	TRBJ1-2	few	-
TGTGCCAGCAGCCGGGAGCGGGGGGATCCCTACGAGCAGTACTTC	CASSRERGDPYEQYF	TRBV5-5	TRBJ2-7	once	TRBD2
TGTGCCAGCAGCTTAGTTCCGGGACAGGGTGGCAGTAGCTATGGCTACACCTTC	CASSLVPGQGGSSYGYTF	TRBV7-2	TRBJ1-2	-	TRBD1
TGTGCCAGCAGCTGGACAGGGGTAACTAATGAAAAACTGTTTTTT	CASSWTGVTNEKLFF	TRBV7-6	TRBJ1-4	-	TRBD1
TGCAGCGTTCTAATCTTTGGGGCGAGCTCTGGAAATACCATATATTTT	CSVLIFGASSGNTIYF	TRBV29-1	TRBJ1-3	-	-
TGTGCCTGTGGGACACAGAGCAATCAGCCCCAGCATTTT	CACGTQSNQPQHF	TRBV30	TRBJ1-5	-	-
TGTGCCAGCAGCTTACTGGGCAGGGAGGGTGGCTACACCTTC	CASSLLGREGGYTF	TRBV7-9	TRBJ1-2	once	-
TGCAGCGTCTCCACCGGGACAGGGAACACTGAAGCTTTCTTT	CSVSTGTGNTEAFF	TRBV29-1	TRBJ1-1	-	TRBD1
TGTGCCAGTAGTATCACAGGAATAAATGAGCAGTTCTTC	CASSITGINEQFF	TRBV19	TRBJ2-1	once	-
TGTGCCAGCAGCGTAGAGGGGCAGGGGGCGGACGAGCAGTACTTC	CASSVEGQGADEQYF	TRBV9	TRBJ2-7	-	TRBD1
TGCGCCAGCAGCTTGTCGGAGGGTTCGTCCGAGACCCAGTACTTC	CASSLSEGSSETQYF	TRBV5-1	TRBJ2-5	-	-
TGTGCCAGCAGCTTACAGGGGGCGGACTATGGCTACACCTTC	CASSLQGADYGYTF	TRBV5-4	TRBJ1-2	-	TRBD1
TGTGCCTGGAGTGTGGGGGGGCTCACTGAAGCTTTCTTT	CAWSVGGLTEAFF	TRBV30	TRBJ1-1	-	-
TGTGCCAGCAGGGCCGGGACTAGCGCCTACGAGCAGTACTTC	CASRAGTSAYEQYF	TRBV28	TRBJ2-7	-	TRBD2
TGTGCCAGCAGTTTTACAGGGCTGAACACTGAAGCTTTCTTT	CASSFTGLNTEAFF	TRBV28	TRBJ1-1	few	-
TGTGCCAGCAGCGGGGGGGTCTCCTACGAGCAGTACTTC	CASSGGVSYEQYF	TRBV9	TRBJ2-7	-	-
TGTGCCAGTAGTATTGGGGGAGGGATCACTGAAGCTTTCTTT	CASSIGGGITEAFF	TRBV19	TRBJ1-1	few	-
TGTGCCAGCAGGCCACCGGGACAGGGAAGAACTGAAGCTTTCTTT	CASRPPGQGRTEAFF	TRBV7-2	TRBJ1-1	-	TRBD1
TGTGCCAGCAGCTTGGACAGGGGCGGGGGCTATGGCTACACCTTC	CASSLDRGGGYGYTF	TRBV7-2	TRBJ1-2	-	TRBD1
TGTGCCAGCAGTTTTACAGGGAGCACTGAAGCTTTCTTT	CASSFTGSTEAFF	TRBV6-1	TRBJ1-1	once	-
TGCGCCAGCAGCTTTCTTGGGACAGGGTACCAAGAGACCCAGTACTTC	CASSFLGTGYQETQYF	TRBV5-1	TRBJ2-5	few	TRBD1
TGTGCCAGCTCACCGATAGGGGGCTACTTTGAGACCCAGTACTTC	CASSPIGGYFETQYF	TRBV18	TRBJ2-5	-	TRBD1
TGTGCCAGCAGCTTAGGACAGAACACCGGGGAGCTGTTTTTT	CASSLGQNTGELFF	TRBV7-6	TRBJ2-2	once	-